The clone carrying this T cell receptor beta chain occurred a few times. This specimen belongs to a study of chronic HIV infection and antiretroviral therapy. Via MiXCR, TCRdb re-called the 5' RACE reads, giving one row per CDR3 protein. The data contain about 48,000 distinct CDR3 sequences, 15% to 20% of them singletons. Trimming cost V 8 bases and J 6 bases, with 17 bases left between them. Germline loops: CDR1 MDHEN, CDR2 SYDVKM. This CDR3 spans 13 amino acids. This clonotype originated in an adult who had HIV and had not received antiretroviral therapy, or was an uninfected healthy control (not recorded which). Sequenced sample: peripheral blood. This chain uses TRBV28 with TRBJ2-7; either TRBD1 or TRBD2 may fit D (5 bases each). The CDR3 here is CASLRDETLEQYF. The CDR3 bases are TGTGCCAGCCTCCGGGACGAAACTCTCGAGCAGTACTTC.